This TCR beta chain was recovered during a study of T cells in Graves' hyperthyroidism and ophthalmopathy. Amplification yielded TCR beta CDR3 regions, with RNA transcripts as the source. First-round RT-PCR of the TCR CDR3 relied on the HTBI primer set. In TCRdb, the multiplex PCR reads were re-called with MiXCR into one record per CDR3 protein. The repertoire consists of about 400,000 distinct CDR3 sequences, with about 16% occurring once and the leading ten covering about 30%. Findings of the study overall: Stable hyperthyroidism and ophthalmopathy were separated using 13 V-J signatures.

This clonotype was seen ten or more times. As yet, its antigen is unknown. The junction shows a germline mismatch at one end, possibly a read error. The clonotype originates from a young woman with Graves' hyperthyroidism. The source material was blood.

The chain's CDR3 is CANSGLAGGPPYEQYF. In nucleotides, the CDR3 is TGTGCCAACAGCGGACTAGCGGGGGGCCCCCCCTACGAGCAGTACTTC. V gene TRBV11-2 combines with J gene TRBJ2-7, with 14 bases that match TRBD2. The CDR3 extends over 16 amino acids. Germline V gene lookup returns CDR1 SGHAT and CDR2 FQNNGV.